The 22 T cell receptor beta chains given below trace back to one sample, sequenced in a study of cytomegalovirus exposure and HLA in healthy donors. In the PCR, 60 Vbeta and 13 Jbeta primers were used. Profiled with immunoSEQ multiplex PCR; TCRdb holds only in-frame clones, not every one. The sample shows roughly 180,000 clones, roughly 84% of them seen only once. The sequencing input was PBMCs. Receptors originate from a young man in good health and CMV-seronegative.

This clone occurred once. The chain carries TRBV28 and TRBJ2-2; the D gene is possibly TRBD2 (5 bases). V was clipped by 2 bases and J by 6 bases, with 13 bases between them. Germline V gives CDR1 MDHEN, CDR2 SYDVKM. CDR3 length: 15 amino acids. The CDR3 sequence is CASSLRGSEAGELFF. Here the CDR3 DNA reads TGTGCCAGCAGTTTAAGAGGGAGTGAGGCCGGGGAGCTGTTTTTT.

The V call is TRBV4-3, the J call TRBJ2-1, with 8 bases that match TRBD2. J lost 5 bases, V lost 1 base, and 7 bases had no gene match. The germline CDR1 and CDR2 sequences are LGHNA and YSLEER. This CDR3 contains 16 residues. The CDR3: CASSQVGGRFNNEQFF. The CDR3 coding sequence is TGCGCCAGCAGCCAAGTTGGCGGGAGGTTCAACAATGAGCAGTTCTTC.

V is TRBV21-1 and J is TRBJ1-6. TRBV21-1 is a recognized pseudogene. The CDR3 is 16 residues long. This CDR3 is CASSKDWGRHNSPLHF. As DNA, the CDR3 is TGTGCCAGCAGCAAAGACTGGGGGAGGCATAATTCACCCCTCCACTTT.

The V call is TRBV9, the J call TRBJ2-7; weak D call: TRBD1 (6 bases). This CDR3 comprises 15 residues. V lost 0 bases to trimming and J lost 0 bases, with 10 bases between them. CDR1 and CDR2 from the germline V gene are SGDLS and YYNGEE. The CDR3 region has the DNA TGTGCCAGCAGCGTAGAGGGGGTTGCCTCCTACGAGCAGTACTTC. Residues: CASSVEGVASYEQYF.

J is TRBJ2-6 and V is TRBV18, with D perhaps matching TRBD1 (6 bases). V was shortened by 6 bases and J by 0 bases, with 18 bases between the two germline ends. Germline loops: CDR1 KGHSH, CDR2 LQKENI. The CDR3 has 18 residues. The CDR3 loop reads CASSERTASFSGANVLTF. Written as DNA, the CDR3 is TGTGCCAGCTCCGAGAGGACAGCCAGTTTCTCTGGGGCCAACGTCCTGACTTTC.

The chain recombines TRBV10-3 with TRBJ1-5; no firm D call. The CDR3 runs to 16 residues. Per germline, CDR1 ENHRY and CDR2 SYGVKD. Trimming removed 0 bases from V and 2 bases from J, with 11 bases in between. The CDR3 nucleotides read TGTGCCATCAGTGAGTCGAGGAGGGTGGGCAATCAGCCCCAGCATTTT. This codes for CAISESRRVGNQPQHF.

The rearrangement joins TRBV28 to TRBJ2-7; perhaps TRBD1 as D (5 bases). The V end lost 3 bases, the J end lost 2 bases, and 8 bases lay between the germline ends. Germline V gene sequence: CDR1 MDHEN, CDR2 SYDVKM. This CDR3 region has 13 residues. CDR3 protein: CASSLGQPYEQYF. In DNA, the CDR3 is TGTGCCAGCAGTTTGGGGCAGCCCTACGAGCAGTACTTC. The full variable domain, completed using reference TRBV28 and TRBJ2-7, is DVKVTQSSRYLVKRTGEKVFLECVQDMDHENMFWYRQDPGLGLRLIYFSYDVKMKEKGDIPEGYSVSREKKERFSLILESASTNQTSMYLCASSLGQPYEQYFGPGTRLTVT.

This clone has a single count. The genes are TRBV7-8 and TRBJ2-1; 8 nucleotides align to TRBD2. CDR3 length: 13 residues. J was trimmed by 15 bases and V by 1 base; bases with no gene match: 8. CDR1 and CDR2 (germline): SGHVS, FQNEAQ. The CDR3 nucleotides are TGTGCCAGCAGCTTAGGATACGGGGGGGAAGTGTTCTTC. Translation: CASSLGYGGEVFF.

This clone was counted between two and nine times. The chain combines TRBV5-3 with TRBJ1-1, with D uncertain. TRBV5-3 is an ORF for which the function is uncertain. This CDR3 comprises 11 residues. Trimming left V 7 bases short and J 11 bases short, with 15 bases between. In nucleotides, the CDR3 is TGTGCCAGACTCTTTCTGACTAAGGCTTTCTTT. Protein: CARLFLTKAFF.

This clone occurred once. V usage is TRBV7-2 and J usage is TRBJ2-1; 8 bases are shared with TRBD2. The CDR3 has 14 amino acids. V lost 5 bases to trimming and J lost 8 bases; unmatched junction nucleotides: 8. In germline, CDR1 is SGHTA, CDR2 FQGNSA. Written as DNA, the CDR3 is TGTGCCAGCAGCGCGGCGGGGGGTAGATATGAGCAGTTCTTC. Its protein is CASSAAGGRYEQFF.

The chain has TRBV5-5 and TRBJ2-4; 9 bases match TRBD1. The CDR3 length is 15 residues. The ends lost 3 bases at V and 5 bases at J; junction bases unmatched: 6. The germline gives CDR1 SGHKS, CDR2 YYEKEE (reference sequence). The CDR3 nucleotides are TGTGCCAGCAGCTATCGGGACAGGGATGAAAACATTCAGTACTTC. Translation: CASSYRDRDENIQYF.

The V and J genes are TRBV30 and TRBJ1-4; D call uncertain. V was clipped by 1 base and J by 7 bases, with 22 bases between them. This CDR3 region has 17 residues. In germline, CDR1 is GTSNPN, CDR2 SVGIG (reference sequence). In DNA, the CDR3 is TGTGCCTGGAGTGCATACCTGCAACCCTTGGGCAGTGAAAAACTGTTTTTT. Its protein product is CAWSAYLQPLGSEKLFF.

Comment on this clone: At one boundary the junction diverges from the germline segment, which might be a read error. The chain carries TRBV7-7 and TRBJ2-5, with a tentative D call TRBD2 (5 bases). Germline V gives CDR1 SSHAT, CDR2 FNYEAQ (reference sequence). The CDR3 is made up of 15 amino acids. DNA of the CDR3: TGTGCTAGCAGCCTAAGCCCCACTAGAGGGGAGACCCAGTACTTC. Protein: CASSLSPTRGETQYF.

In this sample, this clone turned up a few times. The CDR3 reads CAISSDSRYNEQFF. CDR3 coding DNA: TGTGCCATCAGTTCAGACAGCCGCTACAATGAGCAGTTCTTC. This chain connects TRBV10-3 to TRBJ2-1, with a tentative D call TRBD1 (5 bases). Per the germline V gene, CDR1 is ENHRY and CDR2 is SYGVKD. V was cut by 5 bases and J by 3 bases, with 11 bases left in between. CDR3 length: 14 residues.

V gene TRBV11-1 combines with J gene TRBJ2-1, with a weak D call TRBD1 (6 bases). The V end was cut by 4 bases, the J end by 0 bases, with 13 bases between. The germline V gene encodes CDR1 SGHAT and CDR2 FQDESV (reference sequence). CDR3 size: 16 residues. The CDR3 region has the DNA TGTGCCAGCAGCTCCCGGACAGCGAGCTCCTACAATGAGCAGTTCTTC. Translating it yields CASSSRTASSYNEQFF.

The V gene is TRBV7-8, the J gene TRBJ1-1, with TRBD1 matching over 8 bases. Trimming took 3 bases from V and 1 from J; bases not matched to a gene: 4. The germline V gene has CDR1 SGHVS and CDR2 FQNEAQ. This CDR3 contains 15 residues. This chain's CDR3 is CASSFPGGPNTEAFF. For the CDR3, the DNA is TGTGCCAGCAGCTTTCCAGGGGGCCCGAACACTGAAGCTTTCTTT.

The chain uses TRBV4-3 and TRBJ1-3; a possible D gene is TRBD1 (5 bases). The length of the CDR3 is 15 residues. V lost 1 base and J lost 4, with 11 bases in between. Germline loops: CDR1 LGHNA, CDR2 YSLEER. The CDR3 reads CASSQVRAGGNTIYF. The CDR3 region has the DNA TGCGCCAGCAGCCAAGTAAGGGCAGGGGGAAACACCATATATTTT.

CDR3 sequence: CASSQNRGDYGYTF. CDR3 DNA sequence: TGCGCCAGCAGCCAGAACAGGGGCGACTATGGCTACACCTTC. The J gene is TRBJ1-2, the V gene TRBV4-1; TRBD1 aligns across 7 bases. The CDR3 extends over 14 amino acids. Germline V gene lookup returns CDR1 MGHRA and CDR2 YSYEKL. Losses at the gene ends were 3 bases for V and 3 bases for J; bases not matched to a gene: 4.

The chain links TRBV27 to TRBJ2-3; 7 nucleotides align to TRBD1. Germline loops: CDR1 MNHEY, CDR2 SMNVEV (reference sequence). Trimming took 7 bases from V and 1 from J; bases not matched to a gene: 5. This CDR3 is 14 amino acids long. The CDR3 region is CASTRDRRTDTQYF. The CDR3 nucleotides read TGTGCCAGCACACGGGACAGACGCACAGATACGCAGTATTTT.

The V and J genes are TRBV6-5 and TRBJ2-3, with 11 positions matching TRBD1. Germline assignment: CDR1 MNHEY and CDR2 SVGAGI. Trimming removed 6 bases from V and 4 bases from J; junction bases left unmatched: 6. The CDR3 totals 15 residues. CDR3: CASRTGTGGPDTQYF. The DNA for the CDR3 is TGTGCCAGCAGAACCGGGACAGGGGGACCAGATACGCAGTATTTT.

The rearrangement links TRBV4-1 to TRBJ1-6; D is unclear. Per the germline V gene, CDR1 is MGHRA and CDR2 is YSYEKL. V shed 3 bases and J shed 4 bases, with 10 bases lying between them. The CDR3 is 15 amino acids. In DNA form, the CDR3 reads TGCGCCAGCAGCCAGGAGACGGGGTATAATTCACCCCTCCACTTT. Translation gives CASSQETGYNSPLHF.

This sequence joins TRBV19 and TRBJ1-1, with 12 bases fitting TRBD1. This CDR3 has 16 amino acids. Germline V CDR1 and CDR2: LNHDA, SQIVND (reference sequence). V shed 3 bases and J 2 bases; nucleotides not matched to a gene: 4. CDR3 bases: TGTGCCAGTAGTATTTTCGGGACAGGGGGCAACACTGAAGCTTTCTTT. It is translated as CASSIFGTGGNTEAFF.